This passage covers 30 T cell receptor beta chains from one sample sequenced in a study of T cells expressing NK-cell markers. For each CDR3 protein, TCRdb gives one entry from its re-call of the 5' RACE reads, without DNA. Here the sample table reports about 260,000 distinct CDR3 sequences. Sequencing input: blood T cells: a sorted CD56 or NKG2C T cell subset, CD4+ or CD8+ T cells, or bulk PBMC T cells (not recorded which). Receptor source: a young man in good health.

This chain joins TRBV20-1 and TRBJ2-3. This CDR3 is 14 amino acids long. Germline CDR1 is DFQATT and CDR2 is SNEGSKA (reference sequence). The CDR3 loop reads CSARFSTSADTQYF.

The chain employs TRBV3-1 and TRBJ2-2. There are 14 residues in the CDR3. Germline CDR1 is LGHDT and CDR2 is YNNKEL (reference sequence). CDR3 amino acids: CASSQDGRAGELFF.

V and J are TRBV7-2 and TRBJ1-4; TCRdb lists TRBD1, though no DNA is available to test this call. The CDR3 totals 17 residues. Germline CDR1 is SGHTA and CDR2 is FQGNSA. CDR3 sequence reads: CASSLGDRVAPNEKLFF.

The chain recombines TRBV20-1 with TRBJ2-1; no DNA is available, so the TRBD2 call from TCRdb remains unchecked. The CDR3 is made up of 15 amino acids. Germline CDR1 DFQATT, CDR2 SNEGSKA (reference sequence). The CDR3 here is CSASPLAEGNNEQFF.

The chain combines TRBV20-1 with TRBJ2-1; the TRBD2 assignment by TCRdb is unverifiable without DNA. Germline lookup yields CDR1 DFQATT and CDR2 SNEGSKA (reference sequence). The CDR3 runs 17 residues. CDR3 loop: CSAPRERDGWVRDEQFF.

The chain links TRBV13 to TRBJ2-7; absent DNA, TCRdb's TRBD1 call cannot be checked. The CDR3 contains 15 residues. CDR1 and CDR2 from the germline V gene are PRHDT and FYEKMQ (reference sequence). The CDR3: CASSPRQGLDREQYF.

This sequence joins TRBV7-2 and TRBJ2-7; the D gene TCRdb calls, TRBD2, cannot be checked with no DNA. This CDR3 region has 15 residues. Germline V lookup: CDR1 SGHTA, CDR2 FQGNSA. The CDR3 loop is CASSFAGLLTREQYF.

This chain's CDR3 is CSARDLGLAFGEQYF. The chain employs TRBV20-1 and TRBJ2-7; TCRdb returns TRBD2, unconfirmable since there is no DNA. CDR1 and CDR2 from the germline V gene are DFQATT and SNEGSKA (reference sequence). This CDR3 comprises 15 residues.

The V gene is TRBV2, the J gene TRBJ1-4; there is no DNA to check the TCRdb D call of TRBD1. CDR1 is SNHLY, CDR2 FYNNEI, per germline. CDR3 length equals 14 residues. The CDR3: CASREQGLDEKLFF.

The J gene is TRBJ1-2, the V gene TRBV7-2; with no DNA, the TCRdb D assignment of TRBD1 cannot be verified. Looked up from germline, CDR1 is SGHTA and CDR2 is FQGNSA. The CDR3 is 13 amino acids. The chain's CDR3 is CASSSGLDYGYTF.

The rearrangement links TRBV21-1 to TRBJ2-2. TRBV21-1 is assigned pseudogene status. The CDR3 runs 15 residues. CDR3 amino acids: CASSKAIVNTGELFF.

The V gene is TRBV27, the J gene TRBJ2-5; TCRdb returns TRBD1, unconfirmable since there is no DNA. Germline CDR1 is MNHEY and CDR2 is SMNVEV (reference sequence). The CDR3 has 15 amino acids. This CDR3 reads CASSLSGKGPETQYF.

The chain links TRBV16 to TRBJ2-3; TCRdb reports TRBD2, a call that lacks DNA to check it against. Germline V gene sequence: CDR1 KGHSY, CDR2 FQNENV. There are 15 residues in the CDR3. The CDR3: CASCPTGLVTDTQYF.

The chain links TRBV6-2 or TRBV6-3 to TRBJ1-3; TCRdb's D gene call, TRBD1, goes unchecked for lack of DNA. The CDR3 totals 15 residues. From germline, CDR1 is MNHEY and CDR2 SVGEGT. The chain's CDR3 is CASKERTGSGNTIYF.

The chain combines TRBV20-1 with TRBJ2-1; TCRdb reports TRBD2, a call that lacks DNA to check it against. The CDR3 runs to 14 residues. Germline assignment: CDR1 DFQATT and CDR2 SNEGSKA (reference sequence). The CDR3 protein is CSASRAGGPDEQFF.

The chain joins TRBV29-1 to TRBJ2-5. Looked up from germline, CDR1 is SQVTM and CDR2 is ANQGSEA. This CDR3 comprises 13 residues. CDR3 protein: CSVEGGGGFDQYF.

This chain joins TRBV20-1 and TRBJ2-5; with no DNA, the TCRdb D assignment of TRBD2 cannot be verified. CDR3 length: 15 amino acids. Looked up from germline, CDR1 is DFQATT and CDR2 is SNEGSKA (reference sequence). This chain's CDR3 is CSARPAGVGPETQYF.

The rearrangement uses TRBV5-5 and TRBJ1-5. This CDR3 has 13 amino acids. Germline V CDR1 and CDR2: SGHKS, YYEKEE (reference sequence). The CDR3 spells CASSLAVTEPQHF.

The chain has TRBV14 and TRBJ2-2; TCRdb lists TRBD2, though no DNA is available to test this call. The CDR3 totals 16 residues. Germline V gene lookup returns CDR1 SGHDN and CDR2 FVKESK. This chain's CDR3 is CASSLTAGLNTGELFF. Looking up the rest from reference TRBV14 and TRBJ2-2 gives the full variable domain: EAGVTQFPSHSVIEKGQTVTLRCDPISGHDNLYWYRRVMGKEIKFLLHFVKESKQDESGMPNNRFLAERTGGTYSTLKVQPAELEDSGVYFCASSLTAGLNTGELFFGEGSRLTVL.

This sequence joins TRBV20-1 and TRBJ2-7; TCRdb lists TRBD1, though no DNA is available to test this call. Per the germline V gene, CDR1 is DFQATT and CDR2 is SNEGSKA (reference sequence). There are 17 residues in the CDR3. The CDR3 sequence is CRPEKSDPGRGSYEQYF.

The chain uses TRBV7-8 and TRBJ2-1; TCRdb returns TRBD2, unconfirmable since there is no DNA. The CDR3 has 16 residues. Germline V gene data show CDR1 as SGHVS and CDR2 as FQNEAQ. The CDR3 loop is CASSLVSANWRNEQFF.

The V and J genes are TRBV11-2 and TRBJ2-3; TCRdb's D call, TRBD2, is unchecked because there is no DNA. There are 15 residues in the CDR3. Germline V gene lookup returns CDR1 SGHAT and CDR2 FQNNGV. CDR3 in amino acids: CASSTSVTFTDTQYF.

The V gene is TRBV13, the J gene TRBJ2-2; TCRdb indicates TRBD2, and absent DNA this call remains unverified. CDR1 and CDR2 from the germline V gene are PRHDT and FYEKMQ (reference sequence). The length of the CDR3 is 16 residues. The CDR3 protein is CASSTGLAGGAGELFF.

The chain joins TRBV12-3 or TRBV12-4 to TRBJ2-2; absent DNA, TCRdb's TRBD2 call cannot be checked. This CDR3 has 17 amino acids. This CDR3 is CASSSVLAGAVPGELFF.

The V and J genes are TRBV12-3 or TRBV12-4 and TRBJ2-1; TCRdb proposes TRBD2, but this gene call is untestable without DNA. This CDR3 is built from 16 residues. CDR3 loop: CASSLKIGLAYNEQFF.

This chain uses TRBV20-1 with TRBJ2-3; no DNA is available, so the TRBD2 call from TCRdb remains unchecked. The CDR3 consists of 16 residues. Per the germline V gene, CDR1 is DFQATT and CDR2 is SNEGSKA (reference sequence). CDR3 in amino acids: CSARDPASGKQDTQYF.

The chain links TRBV7-9 to TRBJ1-2; TCRdb's D call, TRBD1, is unchecked because there is no DNA. This CDR3 is 13 amino acids long. Germline-derived CDR1 and CDR2 are SEHNR and FQNEAQ (reference sequence). CDR3 protein: CASSWTGSYGYTF.

The chain recombines TRBV20-1 with TRBJ1-5; TCRdb returns TRBD1, unconfirmable since there is no DNA. The CDR3 has 13 amino acids. Germline V gene lookup returns CDR1 DFQATT and CDR2 SNEGSKA (reference sequence). CDR3 loop: CSARTGSNQPQHF.

The chain combines TRBV5-1 with TRBJ2-1. The CDR3 covers 13 residues. Germline CDR1 is SGHRS and CDR2 is YFSETQ. CDR3 region: CASSLFSDNEQFF.

V usage is TRBV6-5 and J usage is TRBJ2-3; absent DNA, TCRdb's TRBD1 call cannot be checked. The CDR3 length is 12 residues. Germline V gene sequence: CDR1 MNHEY, CDR2 SVGAGI. CDR3 in amino acids: CASRKGLDTQYF.